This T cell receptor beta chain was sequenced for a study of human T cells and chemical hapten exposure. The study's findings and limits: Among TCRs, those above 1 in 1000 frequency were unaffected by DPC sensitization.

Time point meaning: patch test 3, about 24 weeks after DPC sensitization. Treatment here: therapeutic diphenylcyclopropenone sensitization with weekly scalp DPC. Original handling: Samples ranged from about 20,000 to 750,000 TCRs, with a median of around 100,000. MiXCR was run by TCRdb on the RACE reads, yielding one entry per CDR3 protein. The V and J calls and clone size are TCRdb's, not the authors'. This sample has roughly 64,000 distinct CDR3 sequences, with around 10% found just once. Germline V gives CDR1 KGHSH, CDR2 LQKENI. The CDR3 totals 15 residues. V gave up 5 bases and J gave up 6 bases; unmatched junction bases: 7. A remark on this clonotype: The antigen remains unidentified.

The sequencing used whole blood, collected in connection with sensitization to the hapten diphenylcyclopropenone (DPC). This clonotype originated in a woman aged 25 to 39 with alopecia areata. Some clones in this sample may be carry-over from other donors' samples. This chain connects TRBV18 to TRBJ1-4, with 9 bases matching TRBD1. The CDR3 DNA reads TGTGCCAGCTCAAGGACCGGGACAGGGTATGAAAAACTGTTTTTT. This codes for CASSRTGTGYEKLFF.